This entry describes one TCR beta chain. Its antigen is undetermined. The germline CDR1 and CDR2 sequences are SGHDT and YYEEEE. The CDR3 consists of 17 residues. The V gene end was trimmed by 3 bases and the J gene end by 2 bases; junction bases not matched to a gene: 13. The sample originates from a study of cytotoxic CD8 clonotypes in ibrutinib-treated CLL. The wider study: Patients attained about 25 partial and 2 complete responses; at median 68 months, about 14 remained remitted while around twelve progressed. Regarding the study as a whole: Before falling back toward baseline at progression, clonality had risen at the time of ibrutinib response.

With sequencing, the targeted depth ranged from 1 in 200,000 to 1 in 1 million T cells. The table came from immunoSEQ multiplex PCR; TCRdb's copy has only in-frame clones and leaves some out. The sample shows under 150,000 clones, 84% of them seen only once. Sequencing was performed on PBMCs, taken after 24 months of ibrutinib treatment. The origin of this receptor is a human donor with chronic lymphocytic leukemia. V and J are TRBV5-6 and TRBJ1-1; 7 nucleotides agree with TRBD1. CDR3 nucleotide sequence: TGTGCCAGCAGCTCATTGACAGGGAGGGGCCCTAACACTGAAGCTTTCTTT. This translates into CASSSLTGRGPNTEAFF.